Presented here are 3 T cell receptor beta chains from one specimen sequenced in a study of identical twins. TCRdb itself ran the 5' RACE reads through MiXCR, one entry per CDR3 protein. The sample contains hundreds of thousands of distinct CDR3 sequences, 6.1% of which appear only once. Sequencing was performed on naive T cells sorted from blood. These receptors came from a man younger than 35 in good health.

The chain has TRBV5-1 and TRBJ2-5; 10 bases match TRBD1. The CDR3 has 17 amino acids. J was trimmed by 4 bases and V by 4 bases; bases with no gene match: 13. Germline CDR1 and CDR2: SGHRS and YFSETQ. Here the CDR3 reads CASSGTKIWDRGETQYF. DNA for the CDR3: TGCGCCAGCAGCGGAACCAAGATATGGGACAGGGGAGAGACCCAGTACTTC.

The chain's CDR3 is CASSLAFEQFF. Here the CDR3 DNA reads TGTGCCAGCAGCTTAGCGTTTGAGCAGTTCTTC. This chain uses TRBV11-3 with TRBJ2-1, with D hard to call. In germline, CDR1 is SGHNT, CDR2 YENEEA. V was cut by 1 base and J by 9 bases, with 4 bases left in between. This CDR3 comprises 11 residues.

This clonotype was observed at least ten times. The rearrangement links TRBV20-1 to TRBJ2-2; a possible D gene is TRBD2 (5 bases). Germline CDR1 and CDR2: DFQATT and SNEGSKA (reference sequence). This CDR3 is built from 15 residues. V lost 0 bases and J lost 5, with 13 bases in between. CDR3 protein: CSARDTLRDTGELFF. CDR3 DNA sequence: TGCAGTGCTAGAGATACCCTCCGGGATACCGGGGAGCTGTTTTTT.